Listed here are 19 T cell receptor beta chains from one sample, sequenced in a study of blood T cell repertoires in COVID-19. Produced via immunoSEQ multiplex PCR; TCRdb's table is partial and in-frame only. Of more than 85,000 clones listed, around 76% are singletons. The sequenced sample consisted of peripheral blood. Source of these receptors: a man older than 75 with acute or convalescent COVID-19.

The rearrangement uses TRBV10-3 and TRBJ1-5, with D maybe TRBD1 (5 bases). Germline values: CDR1 ENHRY, CDR2 SYGVKD. The V end was cut by 2 bases, the J end by 3 bases, with 11 bases between. The CDR3 is 15 amino acids. The CDR3 DNA follows: TGTGCCATCAGTGAGGCGAAAGGGGACAATCAGCCCCAGCATTTT. Protein sequence: CAISEAKGDNQPQHF.

This chain joins TRBV10-1 and TRBJ2-1; 7 bases align to TRBD2. Per germline, CDR1 WNHNN and CDR2 SYGVQD (reference sequence). This CDR3 spans 13 amino acids. V trimming: 0 bases; J trimming: 15 bases; junction bases outside the gene matches: 8. Here the CDR3 reads CASSESGRGGRFF. The CDR3 DNA sequence: TGCGCCAGCAGTGAGTCGGGGAGGGGAGGGCGGTTCTTC.

The V call is TRBV9, the J call TRBJ1-6; 7 bases agree with TRBD1. Trimming removed 2 bases from V and 7 bases from J; junction bases left unmatched: 6. The CDR3 totals 15 residues. CDR1 and CDR2 from the germline V gene are SGDLS and YYNGEE. CDR3 bases: TGTGCCAGCAGCGTCCAGACAGGGAGCAATTCACCCCTCCACTTT. It codes for CASSVQTGSNSPLHF.

The chain uses TRBV7-2 and TRBJ2-7; D is possibly TRBD1 (6 bases). The CDR3 consists of 14 residues. Trimming stripped 5 bases from V and 0 bases from J, with 11 bases between. Germline CDR1 reads SGHTA; CDR2 reads FQGNSA. DNA of the CDR3: TGTGCCAGCAGCATCGGACAGCCCTCCTACGAGCAGTACTTC. Encoded protein: CASSIGQPSYEQYF.

The J gene is TRBJ1-5, the V gene TRBV6-4, with D possibly TRBD1 on 5 matching bases. The length of the CDR3 is 13 residues. Germline values: CDR1 MRHNA, CDR2 SNTAGT. Trimming cost V 8 bases and J 4 bases, with 12 bases left between them. CDR3 sequence: CASSRQLNQPQHF. The CDR3 DNA is TGTGCCAGCTCACGACAGCTGAATCAGCCCCAGCATTTT.

The chain is built from TRBV5-5 and TRBJ2-7; 10 nucleotides align to TRBD2. Germline trimming cut 4 bases from V and 2 bases from J; bases unmatched to any gene: 12. Germline CDR1 is SGHKS and CDR2 is YYEKEE (reference sequence). The CDR3 length is 17 residues. The CDR3 region has the DNA TGTGCCAGCAGCCCTAAGGCTAGCGGGAGTGTAGCCTACGAGCAGTACTTC. It codes for CASSPKASGSVAYEQYF.

This chain joins TRBV28 and TRBJ1-6, with TRBD1 identical over 8 bases. With 5 bases clipped from V and 6 bases from J, the junction kept 3 bases outside the gene matches. CDR3 size: 14 residues. Germline V CDR1 and CDR2: MDHEN, SYDVKM. CDR3 region: CASSPGQANSPLHF. CDR3 nucleotide sequence: TGTGCCAGCAGTCCGGGACAGGCTAATTCACCCCTCCACTTT.

This chain links TRBV28 with TRBJ1-4; possibly TRBD1 for D (6 bases). The CDR3 is 13 amino acids. Trimming removed 10 bases from V and 14 bases from J, with 23 bases in between. Looked up from germline, CDR1 is MDHEN and CDR2 is SYDVKM. The CDR3, as DNA: TGTGCCACCCTTCGGAGGGGGGGCGCGTTCCTGTTTTTT. This gives the protein CATLRRGGAFLFF.

The gene calls are TRBV2 and TRBJ1-2; possible D gene TRBD1, 5 bases. CDR1 SNHLY and CDR2 FYNNEI come from the germline V gene. V dropped 7 bases and J dropped 5 bases, with 11 bases sitting between them. This CDR3 contains 12 residues. The CDR3 DNA reads as TGTGCCAGCATGGGGGAGGGGTATGGCTACACCTTC. This encodes CASMGEGYGYTF.

This clone was counted a few times. The chain uses TRBV15 and TRBJ1-2, with 9 bases identical to TRBD1. The length of the CDR3 is 12 residues. CDR1 is LNHNV and CDR2 is YYDKDF in the germline V gene (reference sequence). Trimming removed 1 base from V and 12 bases from J; junction bases left unmatched: 3. The CDR3 sequence: CATSRGDREHTF. The CDR3 region has the DNA TGTGCCACCAGCAGAGGGGACAGGGAACACACCTTC.

The chain carries TRBV5-1 and TRBJ2-3, with a tentative D call TRBD2 (5 bases). V was cut by 2 bases and J by 0 bases, with 7 bases left in between. The CDR3 is made up of 14 amino acids. Germline values: CDR1 SGHRS, CDR2 YFSETQ. The DNA for the CDR3 is TGCGCCAGCAGCTTAAGGGAGAGCACAGATACGCAGTATTTT. It encodes CASSLRESTDTQYF. The entire variable domain, with the rest obtained from reference TRBV5-1 and TRBJ2-3, is as follows: KAGVTQTPRYLIKTRGQQVTLSCSPISGHRSVSWYQQTPGQGLQFLFEYFSETQRNKGNFPGRFSGRQFSNSRSEMNVSTLELGDSALYLCASSLRESTDTQYFGPGTRLTVL.

The chain's CDR3 is CASSFFGSGGQDTQYF. CDR3 in DNA: TGTGCCAGCAGCTTCTTCGGTAGCGGGGGGCAGGATACGCAGTATTTT. The chain joins TRBV5-6 to TRBJ2-3; TRBD2 agrees at 10 bases. The CDR3 runs to 16 residues. Losses at the gene ends were 2 bases for V and 6 bases for J; bases not matched to a gene: 9. The V gene's germline CDR1 is SGHDT and CDR2 YYEEEE.

The J gene is TRBJ2-5, the V gene TRBV6-2 or TRBV6-3; maybe TRBD2 (6 bases). Trimming shortened V by 1 base and J by 7 bases, and 16 bases separated the two germline ends. The germline V gene has CDR1 MNHEY and CDR2 SVGEGT. This CDR3 region has 15 residues. This chain's CDR3 is CASSYYQDGRGTQYF. The CDR3 nucleotides are TGTGCCAGCAGTTACTATCAAGACGGGAGAGGGACCCAGTACTTC.

The chain employs TRBV3-1 (or the pseudogene TRBV3-2) and TRBJ2-7; TRBD2 is a possible D gene (5 bases). The CDR3 has 13 amino acids. CDR1 and CDR2 (germline): LGHDT, YNNKEL (reference sequence). V was clipped by 2 bases and J by 3 bases, with 8 bases between them. The CDR3 DNA follows: TGTGCCAGCAGCCAACAGACTAACTACGAGCAGTACTTC. This translates into CASSQQTNYEQYF.

This clone appeared a few times. The chain uses TRBV5-1 and TRBJ2-1; 7 bases align to TRBD2. With 3 bases clipped from V and 5 bases from J, the junction kept 5 bases outside the gene matches. From germline, CDR1 is SGHRS and CDR2 YFSETQ. This CDR3 contains 14 residues. CDR3 nucleotide sequence: TGCGCCAGCAGCTACCACCTAGCGGACAATGAGCAGTTCTTC. It translates to CASSYHLADNEQFF.

As DNA, the CDR3 is TGTGCCACCAGCAGTCCCCTAGGAGTCACCTACGAGCAGTACTTC. Translation: CATSSPLGVTYEQYF. The gene calls are TRBV15 and TRBJ2-7; D uncertain. Germline assignment: CDR1 LNHNV and CDR2 YYDKDF (reference sequence). V was shortened by 3 bases and J by 2 bases, with 14 bases between the two germline ends. The CDR3 runs to 15 residues.

Only one count was recorded for this clone. V and J are TRBV24-1 and TRBJ2-3, with 11 bases fitting TRBD2. Germline CDR1 reads KGHDR; CDR2 reads SFDVKD. The CDR3 consists of 13 residues. J gave up 9 bases and V 4 bases, and 2 bases lay outside the gene matches. The DNA of the CDR3 is TGTGCCACCAGTGAACGACTAGCGGGGACGCAGTATTTT. It specifies CATSERLAGTQYF.

This chain connects TRBV19 to TRBJ1-5; TRBD1 might be the D (6 bases). Looked up from germline, CDR1 is LNHDA and CDR2 is SQIVND (reference sequence). The CDR3 is 19 amino acids. Trimming left V 5 bases short and J 3 bases short, with 26 bases between. CDR3 protein: CASSLDGPGTLHSNQPQHF. The CDR3 coding sequence is TGTGCCAGTAGTCTTGATGGACCCGGGACACTTCATTCCAATCAGCCCCAGCATTTT.

The chain links TRBV10-3 to TRBJ1-6, with 7 bases fitting TRBD1. Germline values: CDR1 ENHRY, CDR2 SYGVKD. CDR3 length equals 15 residues. Unmatched junction bases numbered 5, after V lost 3 bases and J lost 6 bases. CDR3 region: CAISDSTGANSPLHF. CDR3 nucleotides: TGTGCCATCAGTGATTCAACAGGGGCTAATTCACCCCTCCACTTT.